The 6 T cell receptor beta chains listed next were all sequenced from one sample in a study of blood T cells in healthy people across ages. Primers used in a second PCR of roughly 6 to 11 cycles were a sample-barcoded 5' primer and a J-beta primer mix. Via MiXCR, TCRdb re-called the 5' RACE reads, giving one row per CDR3 protein. The table shows fewer than 600,000 distinct CDR3 sequences, with about 26% occurring only once. These data were likewise used in another study, on T cells of mothers and their children.

The source material was blood. The receptor source for this set is a boy aged 2 to 9 in good health.

V is TRBV7-2 and J is TRBJ2-7; D perhaps matches TRBD2 (5 bases). Between the trimmed V and J ends, which lost 0 bases and 4 bases, there was a span of 10 bases. The CDR3 has 14 amino acids. Germline V gene sequence: CDR1 SGHTA, CDR2 FQGNSA. The CDR3 DNA sequence: TGTGCCAGCAGCTTAGCCCCGGGATTTTACGAGCAGTACTTC. Its translation is CASSLAPGFYEQYF.

This clonotype was recorded a few times. The V call is TRBV28, the J call TRBJ1-2; D is perhaps TRBD1 (5 bases). CDR1 and CDR2 (germline): MDHEN, SYDVKM. The CDR3 totals 16 residues. V dropped 2 bases and J dropped 6 bases, with 19 bases sitting between them. This CDR3 reads CASSLTEEGTSDGYTF. The CDR3 coding sequence is TGTGCCAGCAGTTTAACCGAGGAAGGGACCAGCGATGGCTACACCTTC.

Written as DNA, the CDR3 is TGTGCCAGCGGGGACAGGGGCTCTCAATATTCACCCCTCCACTTT. It encodes CASGDRGSQYSPLHF. V and J are TRBV28 and TRBJ1-6, with 10 bases that match TRBD1. V shed 8 bases, J shed 8 bases, and the junction held 9 bases outside the gene matches. The CDR3 consists of 15 residues. Germline lookup yields CDR1 MDHEN and CDR2 SYDVKM.

The sample holds many counts of this clonotype. The CDR3 loop is CSARDPGQGEKLFF. For the CDR3, the DNA is TGCAGTGCTAGAGATCCGGGACAGGGGGAAAAACTGTTTTTT. The gene calls are TRBV20-1 and TRBJ1-4, with 10 positions matching TRBD1. V lost 0 bases, J lost 8 bases, and 3 bases stayed unmatched. CDR3 length: 14 residues. Germline CDR1 reads DFQATT; CDR2 reads SNEGSKA (reference sequence).

This clonotype was counted a few times. The rearrangement uses TRBV18 and TRBJ1-2; 7 nucleotides line up with TRBD1. The CDR3 sequence is 14 residues long. In germline, CDR1 is KGHSH, CDR2 LQKENI. V trimming: 10 bases; J trimming: 1 base; junction bases outside the gene matches: 9. CDR3 region: CATTQQGNNYGYTF. The CDR3 nucleotides read TGTGCCACAACCCAACAGGGGAATAACTATGGCTACACCTTC.

The chain joins TRBV29-1 to TRBJ1-1; D is unresolved. Looked up from germline, CDR1 is SQVTM and CDR2 is ANQGSEA. The CDR3 is 15 residues long. V lost 0 bases and J 3 bases, leaving 14 bases between the germline ends. The CDR3 DNA is TGCAGCGTTGAAGATCGAGGGCTTTTGCACACTGAAGCTTTCTTT. Protein sequence: CSVEDRGLLHTEAFF. The full variable domain, in which reference TRBV29-1 and TRBJ1-1 provide the parts outside the CDR3, is SAVISQKPSRDICQRGTSLTIQCQVDSQVTMMFWYRQQPGQSLTLIATANQGSEATYESGFVIDKFPISRPNLTFSTLTVSNMSPEDSSIYLCSVEDRGLLHTEAFFGQGTRLTVV.